The T cell receptor (beta chain) described here comes from a study of cytomegalovirus exposure and HLA in healthy donors. The study's findings and limits: In vitro confirmation showed three CMV-associated chains to be CMV antigen specific. The study found most TCR sequences rare, yet found some public TCRs in many donors. The authors enumerated 164 TCR beta chains as linked to cytomegalovirus.

Here immunoSEQ multiplex PCR was the method, and the copy in TCRdb shows in-frame clones only, minus some. In the table there are about 150,000 clones, approximately 94% of which are singletons. This clone was counted once. Its antigen is currently unknown. J gave up 4 bases and V 5 bases, and 5 bases lay outside the gene matches. CDR1 MNHEY and CDR2 SVGAGI come from the germline V gene. The CDR3 consists of 14 residues. This TCR came from a man aged 18 to 30 in good health and CMV-seropositive. The source material was PBMCs. This chain uses TRBV6-5 with TRBJ2-1; 7 nucleotides match TRBD2. As DNA, the CDR3 is TGTGCCAGCAGTGGGGGAGGGATATACAATGAGCAGTTCTTC. Translating it yields CASSGGGIYNEQFF.